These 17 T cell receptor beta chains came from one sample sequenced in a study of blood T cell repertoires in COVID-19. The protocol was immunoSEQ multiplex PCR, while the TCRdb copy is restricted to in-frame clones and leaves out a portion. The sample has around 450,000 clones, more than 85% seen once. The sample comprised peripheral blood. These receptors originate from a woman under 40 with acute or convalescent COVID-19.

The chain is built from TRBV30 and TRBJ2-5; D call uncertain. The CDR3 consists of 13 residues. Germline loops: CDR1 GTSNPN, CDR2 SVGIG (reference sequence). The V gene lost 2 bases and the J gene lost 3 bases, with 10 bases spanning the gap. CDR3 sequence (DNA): TGTGCCTGGAGTCCGGATCGGGAAGAGACCCAGTACTTC. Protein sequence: CAWSPDREETQYF.

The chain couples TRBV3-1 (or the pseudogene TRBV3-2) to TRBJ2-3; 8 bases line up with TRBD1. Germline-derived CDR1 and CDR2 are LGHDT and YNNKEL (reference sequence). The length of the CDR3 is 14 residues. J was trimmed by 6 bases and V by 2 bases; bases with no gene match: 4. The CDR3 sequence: CASSQNRGADTQYF. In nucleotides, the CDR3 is TGTGCCAGCAGCCAAAACAGGGGGGCCGATACGCAGTATTTT.

The CDR3 nucleotides are TGTGCCAGCAGCGTTACAGGGAACACTGAAGCTTTCTTT. Its translation: CASSVTGNTEAFF. The chain couples TRBV11-2 to TRBJ1-1; D might be TRBD1 (5 bases). V lost 5 bases to trimming and J lost 1 base, with 8 bases between them. Germline V gene data show CDR1 as SGHAT and CDR2 as FQNNGV. There are 13 residues in the CDR3.

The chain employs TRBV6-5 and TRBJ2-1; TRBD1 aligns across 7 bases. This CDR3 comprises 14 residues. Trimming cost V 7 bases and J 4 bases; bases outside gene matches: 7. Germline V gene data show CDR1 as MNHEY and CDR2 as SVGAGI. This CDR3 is CASTKGAPYNEQFF. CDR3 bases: TGTGCCAGCACAAAGGGGGCCCCATACAATGAGCAGTTCTTC.

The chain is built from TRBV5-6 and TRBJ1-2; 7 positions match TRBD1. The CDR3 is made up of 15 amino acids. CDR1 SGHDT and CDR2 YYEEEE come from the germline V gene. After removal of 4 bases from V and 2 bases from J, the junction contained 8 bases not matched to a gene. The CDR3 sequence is CASSAQGSANYGYTF. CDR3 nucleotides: TGTGCCAGCAGCGCACAGGGGTCGGCCAACTATGGCTACACCTTC.

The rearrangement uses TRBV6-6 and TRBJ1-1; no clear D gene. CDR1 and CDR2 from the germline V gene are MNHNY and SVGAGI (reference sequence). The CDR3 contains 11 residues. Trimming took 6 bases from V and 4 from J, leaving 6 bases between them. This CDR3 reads CASRLGTEAFF. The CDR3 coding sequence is TGTGCCAGCAGACTAGGCACTGAAGCTTTCTTT.

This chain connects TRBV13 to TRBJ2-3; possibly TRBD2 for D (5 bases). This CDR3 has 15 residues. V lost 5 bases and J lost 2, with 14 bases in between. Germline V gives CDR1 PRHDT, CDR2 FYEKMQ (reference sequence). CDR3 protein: CASSNRLAYTDTQYF. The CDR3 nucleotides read TGTGCCAGCAGCAACCGCCTAGCCTACACAGATACGCAGTATTTT.

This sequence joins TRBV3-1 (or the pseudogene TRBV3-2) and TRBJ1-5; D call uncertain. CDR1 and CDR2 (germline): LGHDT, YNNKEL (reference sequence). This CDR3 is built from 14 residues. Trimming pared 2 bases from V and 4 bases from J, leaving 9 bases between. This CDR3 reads CASSQSGKNQPQHF. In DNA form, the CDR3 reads TGTGCCAGCAGCCAAAGCGGGAAGAATCAGCCCCAGCATTTT.

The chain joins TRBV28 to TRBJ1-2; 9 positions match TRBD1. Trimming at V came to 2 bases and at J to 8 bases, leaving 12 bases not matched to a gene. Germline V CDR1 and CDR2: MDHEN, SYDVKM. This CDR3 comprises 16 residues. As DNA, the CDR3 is TGTGCCAGCAGTTTAATGGTAGCACAGGGGGCAGGAGGCTACACCTTC. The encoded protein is CASSLMVAQGAGGYTF.

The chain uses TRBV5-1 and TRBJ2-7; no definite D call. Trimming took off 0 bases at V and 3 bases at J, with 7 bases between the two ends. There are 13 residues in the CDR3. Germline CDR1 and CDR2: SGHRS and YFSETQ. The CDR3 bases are TGCGCCAGCAGCTTGGACCTAGACTACGAGCAGTACTTC. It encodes CASSLDLDYEQYF.

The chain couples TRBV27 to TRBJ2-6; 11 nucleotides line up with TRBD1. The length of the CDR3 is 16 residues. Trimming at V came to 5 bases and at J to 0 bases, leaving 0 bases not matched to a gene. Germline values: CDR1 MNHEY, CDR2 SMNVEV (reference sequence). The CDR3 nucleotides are TGTGCCAGCAGTGGGACAGGGGGCTCTGGGGCCAACGTCCTGACTTTC. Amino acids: CASSGTGGSGANVLTF.

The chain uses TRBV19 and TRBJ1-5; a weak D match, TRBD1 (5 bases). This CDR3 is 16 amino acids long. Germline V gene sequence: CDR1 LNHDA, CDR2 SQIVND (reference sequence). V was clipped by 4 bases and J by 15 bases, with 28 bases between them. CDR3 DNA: TGTGCCAGTAGTAGAAGTGCCGGGGGGACCCCAGATTTATGGCATTTT. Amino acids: CASSRSAGGTPDLWHF.

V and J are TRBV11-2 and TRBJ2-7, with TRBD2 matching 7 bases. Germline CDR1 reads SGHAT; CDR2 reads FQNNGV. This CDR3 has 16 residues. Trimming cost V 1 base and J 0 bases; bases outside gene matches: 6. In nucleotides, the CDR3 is TGTGCCAGCAGCTTAGGTCCAGCGGGGAGCTCCTACGAGCAGTACTTC. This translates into CASSLGPAGSSYEQYF.

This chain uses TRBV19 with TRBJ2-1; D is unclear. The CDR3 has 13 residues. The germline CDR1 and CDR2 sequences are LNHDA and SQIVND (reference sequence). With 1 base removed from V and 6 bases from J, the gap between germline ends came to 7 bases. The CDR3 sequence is CASSIGASNEQFF. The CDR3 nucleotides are TGTGCCAGTAGTATAGGAGCCTCCAATGAGCAGTTCTTC. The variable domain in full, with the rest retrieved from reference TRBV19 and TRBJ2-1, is DGGITQSPKYLFRKEGQNVTLSCEQNLNHDAMYWYRQDPGQGLRLIYYSQIVNDFQKGDIAEGYSVSREKKESFPLTVTSAQKNPTAFYLCASSIGASNEQFFGPGTRLTVL.

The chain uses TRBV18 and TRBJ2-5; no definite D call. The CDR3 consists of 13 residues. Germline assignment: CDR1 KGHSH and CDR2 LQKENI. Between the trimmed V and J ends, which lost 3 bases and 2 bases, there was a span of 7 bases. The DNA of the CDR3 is TGTGCCAGCTCACCCGCAGTACAAGAGACCCAGTACTTC. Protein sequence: CASSPAVQETQYF.

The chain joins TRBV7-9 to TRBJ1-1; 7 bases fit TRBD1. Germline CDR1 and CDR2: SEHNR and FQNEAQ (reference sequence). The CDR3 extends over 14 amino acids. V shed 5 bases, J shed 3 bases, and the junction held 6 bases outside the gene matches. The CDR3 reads CASSAQGWDTEAFF. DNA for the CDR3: TGTGCCAGCAGCGCACAGGGGTGGGACACTGAAGCTTTCTTT.

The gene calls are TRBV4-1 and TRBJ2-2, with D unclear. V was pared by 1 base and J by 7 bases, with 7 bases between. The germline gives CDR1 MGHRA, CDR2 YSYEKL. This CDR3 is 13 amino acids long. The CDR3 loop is CASSQVGDGELFF. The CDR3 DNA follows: TGCGCCAGCAGCCAAGTCGGTGACGGGGAGCTGTTTTTT.